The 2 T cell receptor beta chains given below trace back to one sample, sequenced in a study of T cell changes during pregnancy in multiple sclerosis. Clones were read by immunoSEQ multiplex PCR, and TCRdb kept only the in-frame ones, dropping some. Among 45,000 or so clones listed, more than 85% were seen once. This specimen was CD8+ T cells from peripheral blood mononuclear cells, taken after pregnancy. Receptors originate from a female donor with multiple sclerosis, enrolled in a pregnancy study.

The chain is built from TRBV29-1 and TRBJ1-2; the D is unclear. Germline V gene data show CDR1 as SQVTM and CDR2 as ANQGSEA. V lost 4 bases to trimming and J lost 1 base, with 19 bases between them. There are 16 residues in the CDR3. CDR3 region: CSVVIAVRGFNYGYTF. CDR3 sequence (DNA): TGCAGCGTTGTAATTGCAGTTCGCGGCTTTAACTATGGCTACACCTTC.

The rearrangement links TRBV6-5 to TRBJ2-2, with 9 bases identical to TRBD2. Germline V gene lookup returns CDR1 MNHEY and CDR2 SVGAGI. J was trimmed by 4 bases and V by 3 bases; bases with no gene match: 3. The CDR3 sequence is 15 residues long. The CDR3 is CASSYSGSATGELFF. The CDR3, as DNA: TGTGCCAGCAGTTATAGCGGGAGCGCCACCGGGGAGCTGTTTTTT.